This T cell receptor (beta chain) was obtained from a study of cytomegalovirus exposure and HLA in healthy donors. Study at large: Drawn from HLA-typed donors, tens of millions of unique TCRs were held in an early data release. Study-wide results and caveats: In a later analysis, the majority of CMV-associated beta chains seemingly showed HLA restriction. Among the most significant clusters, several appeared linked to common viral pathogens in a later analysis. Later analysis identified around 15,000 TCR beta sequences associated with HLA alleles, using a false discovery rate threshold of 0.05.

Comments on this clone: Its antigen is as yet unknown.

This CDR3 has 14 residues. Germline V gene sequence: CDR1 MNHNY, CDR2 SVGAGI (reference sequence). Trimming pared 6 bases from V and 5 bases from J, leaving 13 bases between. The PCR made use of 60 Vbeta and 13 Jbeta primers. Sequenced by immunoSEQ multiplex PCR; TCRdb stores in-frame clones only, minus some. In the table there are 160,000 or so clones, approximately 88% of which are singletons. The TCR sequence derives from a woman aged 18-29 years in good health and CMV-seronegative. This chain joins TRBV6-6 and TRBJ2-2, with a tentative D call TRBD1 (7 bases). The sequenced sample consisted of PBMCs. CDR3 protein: CASRQGGSTGELFF. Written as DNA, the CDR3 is TGTGCCAGCAGGCAGGGGGGATCAACCGGGGAGCTGTTTTTT.